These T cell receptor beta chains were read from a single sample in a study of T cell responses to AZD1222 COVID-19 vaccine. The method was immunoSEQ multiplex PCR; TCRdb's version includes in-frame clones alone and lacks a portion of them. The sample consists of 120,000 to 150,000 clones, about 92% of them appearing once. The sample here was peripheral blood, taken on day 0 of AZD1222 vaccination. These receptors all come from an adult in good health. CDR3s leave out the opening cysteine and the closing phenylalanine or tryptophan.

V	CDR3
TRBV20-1	SAREPAGQS
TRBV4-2	ASSQALSGLLDTIY
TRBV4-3	ASSRTGVDGELF
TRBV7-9	ASSLGTSGSIDEQF
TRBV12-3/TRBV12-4	ASTDYGENGYT
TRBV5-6	ASSSRTGGGFGFGNEQF
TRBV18	ASSPRQGPEGYT
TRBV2	ASSLDRDPNEKLF
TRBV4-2	ASSLEGGRDQPQH
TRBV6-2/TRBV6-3	ASSLGQEQF
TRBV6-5	ASIWGGNEKLF
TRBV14	ASSPLGRGLHEQY
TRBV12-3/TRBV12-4	ASSSNYGYT
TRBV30	AWISGTGTDTQY
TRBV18	ASSLNSSPGSQETQY
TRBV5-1	ASRLNLGNSPLH
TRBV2	ASSEDGAGGPSDTQY
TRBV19	ASSMGDYQPQH
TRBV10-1	ASSESGSGGASDGELF
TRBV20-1	SASRRQATEAF
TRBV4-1	ASSQVDMNTEAF
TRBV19	ASTSRSRINQPQH
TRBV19	ASTPPFRGKAF
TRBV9	ASSPGTSLTRQTQY
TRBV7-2	ASSSGTVEYEQY
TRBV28	ASRGTSGGLSSYNEQF
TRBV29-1	SALAGNTEAF
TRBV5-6	ASSLGASGGYADTQY
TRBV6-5	ASSPGFSNQPQH
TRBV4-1	ASSPTPGSYEQY
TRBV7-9	ASSLVGQASYNEQF
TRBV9	ASSGPGVGYGYT
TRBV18	ASSPVHSYNSPLH
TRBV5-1	ASSLARGGYT
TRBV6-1	ASSEIGLATDTQY
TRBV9	ASSVVGMGDSPLH
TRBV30	AWSGDPGGEKLF
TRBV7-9	ASSRPGGGKGGNTIY
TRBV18	ASSPKIGTGANTEAF
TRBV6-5	ASRADRGQIDTQY
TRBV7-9	ASSTGYEQY
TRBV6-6	ASSSQGNTEAF
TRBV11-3	ASSLGYSRGNQPQH
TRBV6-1	ASSEGRGPNQPQH
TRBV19	ASSIDPGANGYT
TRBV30	AWSVRASSGNTIY
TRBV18	ASSQIRESEAF
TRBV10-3	AISEYGGENTEAF
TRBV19	ASSLTSGAYEQY
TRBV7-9	ATEGMGPIYGYT
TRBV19	AISGRVGQPQH
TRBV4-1	ASSQDLMYQETQY
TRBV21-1	ASSKDSQRRRSYEQY
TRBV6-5	ASSYRDGNTEAF
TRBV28	ASSLWKGGNQPQH
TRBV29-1	SVGQGSGTEAF
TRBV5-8	ASKSTGFVQPQH
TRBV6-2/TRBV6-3	ASSTYTSGRFSPYEQY
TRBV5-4	ASSPGINEKLF